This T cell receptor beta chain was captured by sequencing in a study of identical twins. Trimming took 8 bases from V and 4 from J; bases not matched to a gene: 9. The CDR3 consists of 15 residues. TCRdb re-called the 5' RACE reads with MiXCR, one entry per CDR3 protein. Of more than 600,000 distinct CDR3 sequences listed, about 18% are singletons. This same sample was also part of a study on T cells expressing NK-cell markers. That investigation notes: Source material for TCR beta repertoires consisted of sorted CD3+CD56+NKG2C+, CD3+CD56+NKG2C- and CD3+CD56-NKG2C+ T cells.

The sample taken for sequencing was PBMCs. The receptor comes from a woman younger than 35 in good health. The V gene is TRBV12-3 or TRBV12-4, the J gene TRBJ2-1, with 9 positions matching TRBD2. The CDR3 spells CASAPYSGRYNEQFF. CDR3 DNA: TGTGCCAGCGCCCCCTATAGCGGGAGATACAATGAGCAGTTCTTC.